This T cell receptor beta chain was captured in a study of blood T cell repertoires in COVID-19. About the study: Some COVID-19 samples were acute and others convalescent; all came from the United States, Italy and Spain.

This clone showed up just a few times. Clones were read by immunoSEQ multiplex PCR, and TCRdb kept only the in-frame ones, dropping some. The table shows fewer than 200,000 clones, with about 72% occurring only once. The receptor's source is a woman in her fifties or sixties who had recovered from COVID-19. Sequenced input: PBMCs or T cells enriched from blood (not recorded which).

CDR3 region: CAWRDRGSVDVEKLFF. The CDR3, as DNA: TGTGCCTGGAGGGACCGGGGATCCGTGGATGTGGAAAAACTGTTTTTT. The rearrangement links TRBV30 to TRBJ1-4; D is undetermined. With 3 bases removed from V and 8 bases from J, the gap between germline ends came to 22 bases. The CDR3 loop spans 16 amino acids. CDR1 is GTSNPN and CDR2 is SVGIG in the germline V gene (reference sequence).